The T cell receptor beta chain under discussion was sequenced for a study of shared clonotypes between healthy human individuals. Study-wide context: Per-donor plates numbered three CD4 naive, three CD4 memory, two CD8 naive and one CD8 memory. Study-level findings and limits: On the whole, naive subsets had larger estimated richness than memory subsets had.

CDR3 size: 15 residues. The V segment lost 2 bases and the J segment 4 bases; nucleotides outside the gene matches: 6. Germline CDR1 SGHRS, CDR2 YFSETQ. Among the donors, all were Caucasian adults who lived in Nashville, Tennessee. Original methodology: ImmunoSEQ supplied junction-only sequences lacking quality scores, so filtering was different. Sequencing used immunoSEQ multiplex PCR; TCRdb keeps in-frame clones, though not all of them. The D gene and trimming were derived from the DNA, and the V and J assignments and clone size from that table. The table has approximately 640,000 clones, approximately 79% seen once; the top ten hold about 1.8%. A word on this clone: Its antigen remains unknown. At the DNA level, this CDR3 is encoded by other sequences in the same sample as well.

This chain uses TRBV5-1 with TRBJ2-1, with TRBD2 matching 7 bases. The source is a woman in her 30s in good health. Sequencing used memory CD4+ T cells sorted from blood. Described subset: CD45RA-negative fraction. CDR3 protein: CASSLSSGMYNEQFF. CDR3 in DNA: TGCGCCAGCAGCTTAAGCAGCGGGATGTACAATGAGCAGTTCTTC.